The rows below give T cell receptor beta chains drawn from one sample of a study of tumour-infiltrating T cells in Burkitt lymphoma. Assay: immunoSEQ multiplex PCR; the TCRdb copy retains only in-frame clones and omits some. The table records 14,000 or so clones, about 31% of them present only once. Sequences were obtained from tumor tissue. The origin of the receptors is a human donor with diffuse large B-cell lymphoma. CDR3s include the opening cysteine and the closing phenylalanine or tryptophan. The D gene is left open where the match is weak. For some rows the clone size is stated as once, few or many, or as a class when expanded; others skip it.

V: TRBV11-2
size: .
D: TRBD2
J: TRBJ2-5
DNA: TGTGCCAGCAGCCCCCAAGCGGGAGTCGGTGAGACCCAGTACTTC
CDR3: CASSPQAGVGETQYF

V: TRBV4-2
size: few
D: .
J: TRBJ1-5
DNA: TGTGCCAGCAGCCAAGGATACCAGGGGCGGAATCAGCCCCAGCATTTT
CDR3: CASSQGYQGRNQPQHF

V: TRBV7-2
size: .
D: .
J: TRBJ1-1
DNA: TGTGCCAGCAGCTTATTGGGACCGAACACTGAAGCTTTCTTT
CDR3: CASSLLGPNTEAFF

V: TRBV20-1
size: .
D: .
J: TRBJ1-1
DNA: TGCAGTGCCCCAATAAATAAAGCTTTCTTT
CDR3: CSAPINKAFF

V: TRBV6-6
size: .
D: .
J: TRBJ1-2
DNA: TGTGCCAGCAGTCAGAACTATGGCTACACCTTC
CDR3: CASSQNYGYTF

V: TRBV19
size: .
D: TRBD1
J: TRBJ1-5
DNA: TGTGCCAGTAGTATTCAGGGGGGGGGTCAGCCCCAGCATTTT
CDR3: CASSIQGGGQPQHF

V: TRBV4-2
size: few
D: TRBD2
J: TRBJ2-7
DNA: TGTGCCAGCAGCCAAGCAGCCGGGACTAGCGGGATCTACGAGCAGTACTTC
CDR3: CASSQAAGTSGIYEQYF

V: TRBV6-5
size: medium-sized
D: .
J: TRBJ2-3
DNA: TGTGCCAGCAGTCTTAGCGGGACAGCGTACGATACGCAGTATTTT
CDR3: CASSLSGTAYDTQYF

V: TRBV5-6
size: .
D: TRBD2
J: TRBJ2-1
DNA: TGTGCCAGCAGAGCCGGACTAGCGGGAGGTGGCTCCTACAATGAGCAGTTCTTC
CDR3: CASRAGLAGGGSYNEQFF

V: TRBV4-2
size: .
D: .
J: TRBJ2-3
DNA: TGTGCCAGCAGCCAAGAGAGCACAGATACGCAGTATTTT
CDR3: CASSQESTDTQYF

V: TRBV7-2
size: .
D: .
J: TRBJ2-1
DNA: TGTGCCAGCAGCTTAGAGGGCCGGCGTATGAATGAGCAGTTCTTC
CDR3: CASSLEGRRMNEQFF

V: TRBV11-2
size: few
D: TRBD2
J: TRBJ2-5
DNA: TGTGCCAGCAGCTTAGGACTAGCAGAGACCCAGTACTTC
CDR3: CASSLGLAETQYF

V: TRBV6-1
size: few
D: .
J: TRBJ2-7
DNA: TGTGCCAGCGCTCCCGGGACAATAGTCTACGAGCAGTACTTC
CDR3: CASAPGTIVYEQYF

V: TRBV6-4
size: few
D: .
J: TRBJ1-2
DNA: TGTGCCAGCAGTGACTCGATCCCCTATGACAGGTCTAGGGATGGCTACACCTTC
CDR3: CASSDSIPYDRSRDGYTF

V: TRBV2
size: few
D: .
J: TRBJ1-1
DNA: TGTGCCAGCAGTTTGGAGAGGAACACTGAAGCTTTCTTT
CDR3: CASSLERNTEAFF

V: TRBV30
size: few
D: .
J: TRBJ1-4
DNA: TGTGCCTGGAGTGATGGAGGGGTCGAAAAACTGTTTTTT
CDR3: CAWSDGGVEKLFF

V: TRBV5-6
size: once
D: TRBD2
J: TRBJ2-7
DNA: TGTGCCAGCAGCTTGCTGTCTAGCGGGACCTACGAGCAGTACTTC
CDR3: CASSLLSSGTYEQYF

V: TRBV30
size: .
D: .
J: TRBJ2-1
DNA: TGTGCCTGGAGACTTGTGAGGAACGTCTACAATGAGCAGTTCTTC
CDR3: CAWRLVRNVYNEQFF

V: TRBV2
size: .
D: TRBD2
J: TRBJ2-3
DNA: TGTGCCAGCAGCCTAGAATCCGGGAGGCGGGATACGCAGTATTTT
CDR3: CASSLESGRRDTQYF

V: TRBV29-1
size: .
D: .
J: TRBJ2-5
DNA: TGCAGCGTTGAAGGGACCACCATGTCTGATGAGACCCAGTACTTC
CDR3: CSVEGTTMSDETQYF

V: TRBV9
size: .
D: TRBD2
J: TRBJ2-1
DNA: TGTGCCAGCAGCGTAGCTACGCGGACTAGCAGCGATGAGCAGTTCTTC
CDR3: CASSVATRTSSDEQFF

V: TRBV9
size: .
D: .
J: TRBJ2-1
DNA: TGTGCCAGCAGCGGAGACAGGACTACCTACAATGAGCAGTTCTTC
CDR3: CASSGDRTTYNEQFF

V: TRBV27
size: .
D: TRBD1
J: TRBJ2-1
DNA: TGTGCCAGCAGCATGACAGGGGGCCCTTCCTACAATGAGCAGTTCTTC
CDR3: CASSMTGGPSYNEQFF

V: TRBV23-1
size: once
D: .
J: TRBJ1-2
DNA: TGCGCCAGCAGTCAATCGTCGAGGGCTGAAAACTATGGCTACACCTTC
CDR3: CASSQSSRAENYGYTF

V: TRBV15
size: few
D: TRBD1
J: TRBJ2-1
DNA: TGTGCCACCAGCAGAGAAGGGACAGGGGCTTTCTCCTACAATGAGCAGTTCTTC
CDR3: CATSREGTGAFSYNEQFF

V: TRBV6-5
size: medium-sized
D: .
J: TRBJ1-5
DNA: TGTGCCAGCAACCCGACATTTAGCAATCAGCCCCAGCATTTT
CDR3: CASNPTFSNQPQHF

V: TRBV5-6
size: few
D: .
J: TRBJ1-1
DNA: TGTGCCAGCAGCTTGGGACAGCCCATGAACACTGAAGCTTTCTTT
CDR3: CASSLGQPMNTEAFF

V: TRBV29-1
size: .
D: .
J: TRBJ2-3
DNA: TGCAGCAGCGCAGGGATAGGGGGGATCACAGATACGCAGTATTTT
CDR3: CSSAGIGGITDTQYF

V: TRBV30
size: .
D: .
J: TRBJ1-2
DNA: TGTGCCTGGGGAGGCACCGAGGACTATGGCTACACCTTC
CDR3: CAWGGTEDYGYTF

V: TRBV5-1
size: once
D: .
J: TRBJ2-1
DNA: TGCGCCAGCAGCTTGGGGCTTAACAATGAGCAGTTCTTC
CDR3: CASSLGLNNEQFF

V: TRBV28
size: few
D: .
J: TRBJ2-1
DNA: TGTGCCAGCAGTTTACGGGACTCCCCTCAGTTCTTC
CDR3: CASSLRDSPQFF

V: TRBV4-1
size: .
D: TRBD2
J: TRBJ2-3
DNA: TGCGCCAGCAGCCAAGATATTCGTGCCGGCGGGGGTACGCAGTATTTT
CDR3: CASSQDIRAGGGTQYF

V: TRBV6-1
size: few
D: TRBD1
J: TRBJ2-5
DNA: TGTGCCAGCAGTGAACCAGTCTGGGACAGGGACCAAGAGACCCAGTACTTC
CDR3: CASSEPVWDRDQETQYF

V: TRBV25-1
size: few
D: .
J: TRBJ2-2
DNA: TGTGCCAGCCTATTGGGCCATAACACCGGGGAGCTGTTTTTT
CDR3: CASLLGHNTGELFF

V: TRBV29-1
size: few
D: .
J: TRBJ2-3
DNA: TGCAGCGTTGAAGAGCGGGCGGATACGCAGTATTTT
CDR3: CSVEERADTQYF

V: TRBV7-7
size: few
D: TRBD1
J: TRBJ2-2
DNA: TGTGCCAGCAGCCGTGAGGGGGCCACCGGGGAGCTGTTTTTT
CDR3: CASSREGATGELFF

V: TRBV5-4
size: few
D: .
J: TRBJ1-1
DNA: TGTGCCAGCAGGGACCTGAATGGAGGGGGGAACACTGAAGCTTTCTTT
CDR3: CASRDLNGGGNTEAFF

V: TRBV9
size: .
D: .
J: TRBJ2-7
DNA: TGTGCCAGCAGCGTAGGCTCTAGTAACTACGAGCAGTACTTC
CDR3: CASSVGSSNYEQYF

V: TRBV7-8
size: .
D: .
J: TRBJ2-3
DNA: TGTGCCAGCACTCTCCCTTCCTTAGGAGGCACAGATACGCAGTATTTT
CDR3: CASTLPSLGGTDTQYF

V: TRBV7-9
size: .
D: .
J: TRBJ2-5
DNA: TGTGCCAGCAGCTTAGTGCGGCGGGAACAAGAGACCCAGTACTTC
CDR3: CASSLVRREQETQYF

V: TRBV5-6
size: few
D: .
J: TRBJ2-2
DNA: TGTGCCAGCAGCTTGAGAGGATATCGGGAGAATTTCGGGGAGCTGTTTTTT
CDR3: CASSLRGYRENFGELFF

V: TRBV4-2
size: .
D: .
J: TRBJ1-1
DNA: TGTGCCAGCAGCCAAATCGCCACAAACACTGAAGCTTTCTTT
CDR3: CASSQIATNTEAFF

V: TRBV29-1
size: few
D: TRBD1
J: TRBJ2-1
DNA: TGCAGCGTTGAGGGACAGGGGTACAATGAGCAGTTCTTC
CDR3: CSVEGQGYNEQFF

V: TRBV27
size: .
D: TRBD1
J: TRBJ1-5
DNA: TGTGCCAGCAGTGCCGACAGGGGTCAGCCCCAGCATTTT
CDR3: CASSADRGQPQHF

V: TRBV15
size: .
D: .
J: TRBJ2-2
DNA: TGTGCCACCTCGGACTATTACACCGGGGAGCTGTTTTTT
CDR3: CATSDYYTGELFF

V: TRBV29-1
size: .
D: TRBD1
J: TRBJ2-5
DNA: TGCAGCGTTGAGGGGCAGGGTGGGGACAGGAGGGAGACCCAGTACTTC
CDR3: CSVEGQGGDRRETQYF

V: TRBV4-1
size: few
D: TRBD2
J: TRBJ2-1
DNA: TGCGCCAGCAGCCAACGATTACTAGCGGGAGTTTACTACAATGAGCAGTTCTTC
CDR3: CASSQRLLAGVYYNEQFF

V: TRBV27
size: .
D: TRBD1
J: TRBJ2-7
DNA: TGTGCCAGCAGTATGTCGACAGGGATATTCTACGAGCAGTACTTC
CDR3: CASSMSTGIFYEQYF

V: TRBV16
size: few
D: .
J: TRBJ1-1
DNA: TGTGCCAGCAGCCCCGGGACCGTCGCGAACACTGAAGCTTTCTTT
CDR3: CASSPGTVANTEAFF

V: TRBV9
size: .
D: .
J: TRBJ1-4
DNA: TGTGCCAGCAGCGTAGAGGGAGGGACCCGGCATGAAAAACTGTTTTTT
CDR3: CASSVEGGTRHEKLFF

V: TRBV6-5
size: few
D: .
J: TRBJ1-4
DNA: TGTGCCAGCAGCCCCTTGTCAGGGTTAAATGAAAAACTGTTTTTT
CDR3: CASSPLSGLNEKLFF